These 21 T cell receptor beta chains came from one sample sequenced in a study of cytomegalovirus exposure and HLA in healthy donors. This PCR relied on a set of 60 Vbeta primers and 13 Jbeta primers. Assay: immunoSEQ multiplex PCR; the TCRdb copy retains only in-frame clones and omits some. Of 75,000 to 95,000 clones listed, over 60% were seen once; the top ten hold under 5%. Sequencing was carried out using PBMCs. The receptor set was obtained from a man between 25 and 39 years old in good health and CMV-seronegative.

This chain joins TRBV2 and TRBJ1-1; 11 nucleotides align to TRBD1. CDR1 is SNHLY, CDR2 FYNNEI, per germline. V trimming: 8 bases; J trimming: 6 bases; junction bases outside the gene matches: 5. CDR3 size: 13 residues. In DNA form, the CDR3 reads TGTGCCAGCGTCGGACAGGGGGCTCCTGAAGCTTTCTTT. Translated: CASVGQGAPEAFF. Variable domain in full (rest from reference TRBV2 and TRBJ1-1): EPEVTQTPSHQVTQMGQEVILRCVPISNHLYFYWYRQILGQKVEFLVSFYNNEISEKSEIFDDQFSVERPDGSNFTLKIRSTKLEDSAMYFCASVGQGAPEAFFGQGTRLTVV.

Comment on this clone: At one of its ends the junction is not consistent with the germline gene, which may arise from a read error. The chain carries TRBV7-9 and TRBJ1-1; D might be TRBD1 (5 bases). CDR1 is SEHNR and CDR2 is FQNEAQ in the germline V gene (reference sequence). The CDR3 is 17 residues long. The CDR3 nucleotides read TGTTCCAGCAGCTTAGCCTTCTTAGTGGGGCTTTACACTGAAGCTTTCTTT. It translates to CSSSLAFLVGLYTEAFF. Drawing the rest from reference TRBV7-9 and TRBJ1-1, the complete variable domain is DTGVSQNPRHKITKRGQNVTFRCDPISEHNRLYWYRQTLGQGPEFLTYFQNEAQLEKSRLLSDRFSAERPKGSFSTLEIQRTEQGDSAMYLCSSSLAFLVGLYTEAFFGQGTRLTVV.

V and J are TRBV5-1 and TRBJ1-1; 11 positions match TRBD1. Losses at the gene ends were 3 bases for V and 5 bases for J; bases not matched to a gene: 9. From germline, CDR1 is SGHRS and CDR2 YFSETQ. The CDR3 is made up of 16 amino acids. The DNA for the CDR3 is TGCGCCAGCAGCTGGAGGACAGGGGGCGAAGGGACTGAAGCTTTCTTT. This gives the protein CASSWRTGGEGTEAFF.

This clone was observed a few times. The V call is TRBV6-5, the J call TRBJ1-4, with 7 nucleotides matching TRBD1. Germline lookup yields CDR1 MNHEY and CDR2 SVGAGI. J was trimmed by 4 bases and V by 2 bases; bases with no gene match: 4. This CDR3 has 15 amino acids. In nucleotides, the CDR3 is TGTGCCAGCAGTTACCGACAGGGTATTAATGAAAAACTGTTTTTT. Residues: CASSYRQGINEKLFF.

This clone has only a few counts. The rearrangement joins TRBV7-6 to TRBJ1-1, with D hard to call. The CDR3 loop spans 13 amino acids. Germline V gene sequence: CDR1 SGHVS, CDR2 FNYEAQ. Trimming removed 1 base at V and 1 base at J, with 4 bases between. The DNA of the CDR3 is TGTGCCAGCAGCTTAGTCGGGAACACTGAAGCTTTCTTT. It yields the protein CASSLVGNTEAFF.

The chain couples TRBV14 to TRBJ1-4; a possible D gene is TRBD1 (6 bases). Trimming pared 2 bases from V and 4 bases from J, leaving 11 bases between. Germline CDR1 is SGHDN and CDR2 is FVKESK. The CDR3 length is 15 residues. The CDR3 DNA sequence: TGTGCCAGCAGCCAAAAGGGGGTTCTTAATGAAAAACTGTTTTTT. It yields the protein CASSQKGVLNEKLFF.

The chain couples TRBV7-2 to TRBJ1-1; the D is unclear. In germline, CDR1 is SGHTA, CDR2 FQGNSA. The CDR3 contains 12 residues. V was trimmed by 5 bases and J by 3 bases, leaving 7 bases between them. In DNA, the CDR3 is TGTGCCAGCAGCCGAGGTCACACTGAAGCTTTCTTT. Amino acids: CASSRGHTEAFF. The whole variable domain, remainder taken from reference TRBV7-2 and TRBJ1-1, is GAGVSQSPSNKVTEKGKDVELRCDPISGHTALYWYRQSLGQGLEFLIYFQGNSAPDKSGLPSDRFSAERTGGSVSTLTIQRTQQEDSAVYLCASSRGHTEAFFGQGTRLTVV.

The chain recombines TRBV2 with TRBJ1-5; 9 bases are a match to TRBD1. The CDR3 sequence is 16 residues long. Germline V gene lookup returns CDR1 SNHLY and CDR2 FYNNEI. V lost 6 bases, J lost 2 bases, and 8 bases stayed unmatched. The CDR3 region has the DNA TGTGCCAGCAGGGGGACAGGGTGGGTCGGCAATCAGCCCCAGCATTTT. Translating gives CASRGTGWVGNQPQHF.

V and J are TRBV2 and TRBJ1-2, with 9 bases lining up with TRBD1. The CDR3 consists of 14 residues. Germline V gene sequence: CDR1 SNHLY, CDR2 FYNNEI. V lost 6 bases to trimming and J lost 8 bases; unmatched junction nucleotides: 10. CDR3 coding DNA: TGTGCCAGCAGCGCCGAACAGGGGGCGCGGGGCTACACCTTC. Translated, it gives CASSAEQGARGYTF. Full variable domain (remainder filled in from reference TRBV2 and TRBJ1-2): EPEVTQTPSHQVTQMGQEVILRCVPISNHLYFYWYRQILGQKVEFLVSFYNNEISEKSEIFDDQFSVERPDGSNFTLKIRSTKLEDSAMYFCASSAEQGARGYTFGSGTRLTVV.

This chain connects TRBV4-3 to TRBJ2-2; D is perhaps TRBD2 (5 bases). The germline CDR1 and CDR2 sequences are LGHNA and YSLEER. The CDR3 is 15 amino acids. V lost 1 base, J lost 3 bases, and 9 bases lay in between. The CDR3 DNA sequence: TGCGCCAGCAGCCAAGCCGGGGTCTACACCGGGGAGCTGTTTTTT. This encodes CASSQAGVYTGELFF.

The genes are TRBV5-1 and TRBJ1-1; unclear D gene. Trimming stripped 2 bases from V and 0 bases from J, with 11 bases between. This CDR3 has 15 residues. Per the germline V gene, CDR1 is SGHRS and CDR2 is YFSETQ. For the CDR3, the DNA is TGCGCCAGCAGCTTTTCGGGGTCGATGAACACTGAAGCTTTCTTT. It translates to CASSFSGSMNTEAFF. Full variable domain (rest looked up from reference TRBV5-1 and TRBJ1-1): KAGVTQTPRYLIKTRGQQVTLSCSPISGHRSVSWYQQTPGQGLQFLFEYFSETQRNKGNFPGRFSGRQFSNSRSEMNVSTLELGDSALYLCASSFSGSMNTEAFFGQGTRLTVV.

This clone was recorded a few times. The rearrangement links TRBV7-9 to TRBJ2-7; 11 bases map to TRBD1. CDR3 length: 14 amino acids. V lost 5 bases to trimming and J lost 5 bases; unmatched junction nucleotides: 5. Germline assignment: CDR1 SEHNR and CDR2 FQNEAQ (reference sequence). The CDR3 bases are TGTGCCAGCAGCGAAGGACAGGGGGCCGACGAGCAGTACTTC. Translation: CASSEGQGADEQYF.

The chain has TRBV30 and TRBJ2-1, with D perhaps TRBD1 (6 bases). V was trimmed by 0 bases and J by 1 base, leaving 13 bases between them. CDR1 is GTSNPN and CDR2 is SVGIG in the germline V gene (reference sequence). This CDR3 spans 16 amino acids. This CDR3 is CAWSVRDQGSYNEQFF. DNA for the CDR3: TGTGCCTGGAGTGTACGGGACCAGGGGTCCTACAATGAGCAGTTCTTC.

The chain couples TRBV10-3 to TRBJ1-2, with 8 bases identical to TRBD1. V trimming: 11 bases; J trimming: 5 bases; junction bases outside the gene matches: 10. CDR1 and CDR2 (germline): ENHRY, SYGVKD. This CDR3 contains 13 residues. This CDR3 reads CALQTGVGYGYTF. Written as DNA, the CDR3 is TGTGCCTTACAGACAGGGGTGGGGTATGGCTACACCTTC.

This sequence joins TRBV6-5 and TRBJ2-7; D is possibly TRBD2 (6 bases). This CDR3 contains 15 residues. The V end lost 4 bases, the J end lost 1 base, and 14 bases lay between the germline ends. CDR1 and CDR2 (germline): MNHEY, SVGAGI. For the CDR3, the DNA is TGTGCCAGCAGTTCATCACGGGGGATTTCCTACGAGCAGTACTTC. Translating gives CASSSSRGISYEQYF.

Here the CDR3 DNA reads TGTGCCAGTAGTTCTCCAGGGGTCAGCTACGAGCAGTACTTC. Protein: CASSSPGVSYEQYF. The rearrangement joins TRBV19 to TRBJ2-7; tentative D call: TRBD1 (6 bases). The ends were cut back, 5 bases at V and 3 bases at J, with 14 bases in the middle. The CDR3 has 14 amino acids. Germline V CDR1 and CDR2: LNHDA, SQIVND (reference sequence).

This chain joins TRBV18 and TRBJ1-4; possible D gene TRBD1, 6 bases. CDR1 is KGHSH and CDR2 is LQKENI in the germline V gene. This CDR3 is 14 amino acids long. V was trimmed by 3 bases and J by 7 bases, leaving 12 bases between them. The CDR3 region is CASSPWQGSEKLFF. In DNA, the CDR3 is TGTGCCAGCTCACCTTGGCAGGGGAGTGAAAAACTGTTTTTT.

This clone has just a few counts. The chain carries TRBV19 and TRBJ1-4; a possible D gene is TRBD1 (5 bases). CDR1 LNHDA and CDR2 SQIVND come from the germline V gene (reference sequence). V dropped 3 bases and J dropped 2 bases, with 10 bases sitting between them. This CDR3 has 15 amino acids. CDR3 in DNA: TGTGCCAGTAGTATGCAGTGGGGCACTAATGAAAAACTGTTTTTT. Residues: CASSMQWGTNEKLFF.

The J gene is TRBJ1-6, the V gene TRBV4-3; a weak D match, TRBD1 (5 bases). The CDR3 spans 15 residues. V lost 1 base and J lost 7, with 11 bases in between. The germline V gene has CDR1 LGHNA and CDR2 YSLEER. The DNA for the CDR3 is TGCGCCAGCAGCCAAGTAAAGGGGATCAATTCACCCCTCCACTTT. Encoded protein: CASSQVKGINSPLHF.

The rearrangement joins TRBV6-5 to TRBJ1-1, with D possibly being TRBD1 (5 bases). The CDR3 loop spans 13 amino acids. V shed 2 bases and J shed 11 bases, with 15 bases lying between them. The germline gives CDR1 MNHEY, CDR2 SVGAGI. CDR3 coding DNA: TGTGCCAGCAGTTACGGGGCAGCCGACAGTGCTTTCTTT. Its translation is CASSYGAADSAFF.

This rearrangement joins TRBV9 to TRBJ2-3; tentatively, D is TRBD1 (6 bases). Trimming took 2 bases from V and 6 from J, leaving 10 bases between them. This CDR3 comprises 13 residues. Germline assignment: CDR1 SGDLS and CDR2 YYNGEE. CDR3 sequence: CASSVGDTDTQYF. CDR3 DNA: TGTGCCAGCAGCGTCGGGGACACGGATACGCAGTATTTT.